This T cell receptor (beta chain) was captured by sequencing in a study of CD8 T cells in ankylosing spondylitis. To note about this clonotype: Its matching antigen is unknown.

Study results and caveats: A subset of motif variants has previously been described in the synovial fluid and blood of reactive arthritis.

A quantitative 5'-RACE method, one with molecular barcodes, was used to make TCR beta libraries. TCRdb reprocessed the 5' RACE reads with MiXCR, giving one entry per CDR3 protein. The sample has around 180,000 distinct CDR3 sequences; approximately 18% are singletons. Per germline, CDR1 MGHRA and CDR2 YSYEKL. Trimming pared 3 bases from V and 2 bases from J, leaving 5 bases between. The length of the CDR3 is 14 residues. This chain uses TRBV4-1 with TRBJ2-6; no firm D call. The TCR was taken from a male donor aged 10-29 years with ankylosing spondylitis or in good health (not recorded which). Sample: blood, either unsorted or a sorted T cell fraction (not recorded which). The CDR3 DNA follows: TGCGCCAGCAGCCATTCTCCTGGGGCCAACGTCCTGACTTTC. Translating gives CASSHSPGANVLTF.